Listed here are 32 T cell receptor beta chains from one sample, sequenced in a study of glioma-infiltrating T cells (dated by TCRdb to about 2016). The sample was run on an Illumina MiSeq. TCR alpha and beta CDR3 regions were amplified with the iRepertoire nested amplicon-rescue multiplex PCR (arm-PCR) platform from RNA. Through fastp at Q25 and MiXCR, TCRdb rebuilt clones from the public reads, retaining in-frame beta chains. CDR3 protein sequences are deduplicated, and each keeps its most common genes and DNA. Across this sample there are approximately 130,000 distinct CDR3 sequences, with 24% seen only once. Roughly a quarter of the sample is in the top ten clones. Source material: glioma tissue, nonneoplastic brain tissue, or PBMCs (not recorded which). These receptors were obtained from a human donor with low-grade glioma or glioblastoma, undergoing nonglioma brain surgery, or in good health (not recorded which).

This clonotype has ten or more counts. The CDR3 loop reads CASSQIGGSYEQYV. DNA of the CDR3: TGTGCCAGCAGTCAGATCGGGGGCTCCTACGAGCAGTACGTC. This rearrangement joins TRBV6-1 to TRBJ2-7, with D perhaps matching TRBD2 (6 bases). Trimming removed 5 bases from V and 0 bases from J, with 11 bases in between. The CDR3 is 14 amino acids. The V gene's germline CDR1 is MNHNS and CDR2 SASEGT.

The chain is built from TRBV19 and TRBJ1-4; D uncertain. This CDR3 spans 13 amino acids. V was clipped by 7 bases and J by 4 bases, with 10 bases between them. Germline V gene data show CDR1 as LNHDA and CDR2 as SQIVND (reference sequence). The CDR3 spells CASTERYNEKLFF. The CDR3 DNA reads as TGTGCCAGTACCGAGCGGTATAATGAAAAACTGTTTTTT. The whole variable domain, filled in from reference TRBV19 and TRBJ1-4, reads DGGITQSPKYLFRKEGQNVTLSCEQNLNHDAMYWYRQDPGQGLRLIYYSQIVNDFQKGDIAEGYSVSREKKESFPLTVTSAQKNPTAFYLCASTERYNEKLFFGSGTQLSVL.

This clonotype has a count of ten or more. V usage is TRBV6-6 and J usage is TRBJ1-6; the match to TRBD1 covers 11 bases. The V gene's germline CDR1 is MNHNY and CDR2 SVGAGI (reference sequence). The CDR3 contains 15 residues. V trimming: 2 bases; J trimming: 11 bases; junction bases outside the gene matches: 5. The CDR3 DNA follows: TGTGCCAGCAGTTACCGGGACAGGGGGGAGGCACCCCTCCACTTT. This sequence encodes CASSYRDRGEAPLHF.

V usage is TRBV20-1 and J usage is TRBJ1-5; possible D gene TRBD1, 6 bases. Trimming left V 6 bases short and J 5 bases short, with 20 bases between. The CDR3 runs 15 residues. From germline, CDR1 is DFQATT and CDR2 SNEGSKA (reference sequence). The CDR3 protein is CSALGRTGFDQPQHF. The DNA for the CDR3 is TGCAGTGCCCTCGGGCGTACAGGGTTCGATCAGCCCCAGCATTTT.

The chain couples TRBV24-1 to TRBJ1-2; D call uncertain. The CDR3 extends over 14 amino acids. V lost 3 bases and J lost 5, with 12 bases in between. Germline CDR1 and CDR2: KGHDR and SFDVKD. The CDR3 coding sequence is TGTGCCACCAGTGATCCCCAGAGGAGATATGGCTACACCTTC. This codes for CATSDPQRRYGYTF.

As regards this clonotype: A much bigger clone sits one base away, suggesting this may be a read error. The chain uses TRBV15 and TRBJ1-2, with D hard to call. Germline V lookup: CDR1 LNHNV, CDR2 YYDKDF (reference sequence). This CDR3 region has 11 residues. Trimming left V 0 bases short and J 8 bases short, with 4 bases between. Here the CDR3 DNA reads TGTGCCACCAGCAGAGATGTGGGCTACACCTTC. Translated: CATSRDVGYTF.

This clonotype was seen repeatedly, ten times or more. Compared with germline, one end of the junction differs, possibly owing to a read error. The chain has TRBV20-1 and TRBJ2-3, with D possibly called TRBD1 or TRBD2 (6 bases each). Germline V gives CDR1 DFQATT, CDR2 SNEGSKA (reference sequence). This CDR3 spans 14 amino acids. CDR3: CSARGGPNTDTQYF. The DNA of the CDR3 is TGCAGTGCCAGAGGGGGGCCAAACACAGATACGCAGTATTTT.

The CDR3 DNA reads TGTGCCAGCAGCCCCGGGACTAGCGGGGGGGCCTCAGATGAGACCCAGTACTTC. Translated, it gives CASSPGTSGGASDETQYF. V and J are TRBV5-4 and TRBJ2-5, with TRBD2 matching over 16 bases. The junction had 11 bases not matched to a gene; V was cut back by 4 bases and J by 5 bases. CDR3 length: 18 amino acids. The germline V gene has CDR1 SGHNT and CDR2 YYREEE (reference sequence).

This clonotype occurred once. Just one base apart from a much larger clone, this may be a read error. CDR3 sequence (DNA): TGTGCCAGCAGGGGGACCCAAACGCGGAACACTGAAGCTCTCTTT. Translating it yields CASRGTQTRNTEALF. This chain connects TRBV7-2 to TRBJ1-1; D might be TRBD1 (5 bases). Germline CDR1 SGHTA, CDR2 FQGNSA. The CDR3 spans 15 residues.

About this clonotype itself: Mismatch with germline at one junction end may stem from a read error. The chain carries TRBV28 and TRBJ2-1; 7 nucleotides line up with TRBD1. From germline, CDR1 is MDHEN and CDR2 SYDVKM. The CDR3 totals 13 residues. In nucleotides, the CDR3 is TGTGTCAGCAGTGCCGGGACAGCGAATGAGCAGTTCTTC. Translated: CVSSAGTANEQFF.

This clonotype was seen repeatedly, ten times or more. The chain uses TRBV20-1 and TRBJ2-1; D is undetermined. Germline V CDR1 and CDR2: DFQATT, SNEGSKA (reference sequence). Trimming stripped 0 bases from V and 10 bases from J, with 13 bases between. The CDR3 is 13 amino acids. CDR3 bases: TGCAGTGCTAGAGATTCCCCCGCCCAGGAGCAGTTCTTC. Translated, it gives CSARDSPAQEQFF.

This clonotype occurred a few times. The J gene is TRBJ1-1, the V gene TRBV20-1; D possibly corresponds to TRBD1 (5 bases). The CDR3 is 14 residues long. Germline loops: CDR1 DFQATT, CDR2 SNEGSKA (reference sequence). V shed 6 bases and J shed 0 bases, with 14 bases lying between them. The CDR3 loop is CSADPGRMNTEAFF. The CDR3 DNA reads TGCAGTGCCGACCCGGGACGGATGAACACTGAAGCTTTCTTT.

As regards this clonotype: As the CDR3 is not closed by the conserved phenylalanine or tryptophan, this likely results from a read error. This rearrangement joins TRBV27 to TRBJ2-1; no firm D call. The CDR3 covers 15 residues. V shed 2 bases and J shed 0 bases, with 8 bases lying between them. CDR1 and CDR2 (germline): MNHEY, SMNVEV (reference sequence). The CDR3 nucleotides read TGTGCCAGCAGTTTAGGGCGGAGCTCCTACAATGAGCAGTTCCTC. Protein: CASSLGRSSYNEQFL.

This clonotype has a count of ten or more. V gene TRBV6-1 combines with J gene TRBJ2-1, with D perhaps assigned TRBD1 or TRBD2 (5 bases each). The CDR3 runs to 14 residues. Germline loops: CDR1 MNHNS, CDR2 SASEGT. V was trimmed by 6 bases and J by 7 bases, leaving 16 bases between them. CDR3 in DNA: TGTGCCAGCAGCCCCCCAGGGACGGGAAATGAGCAGTTCTTC. It specifies CASSPPGTGNEQFF.

This clonotype was observed a handful of times. The gene calls are TRBV14 and TRBJ2-1; tentatively, D is TRBD1 or TRBD2 (7 bases each). The CDR3 extends over 17 amino acids. Germline CDR1 reads SGHDN; CDR2 reads FVKESK. V lost 3 bases and J lost 7, with 22 bases in between. CDR3 bases: TGTGCCAGCAGCCAGCCCGGGGAGGGGGCCTCGGGGAATGAGCAGTTCTTC. Translating it yields CASSQPGEGASGNEQFF.

In its sample, this clonotype was seen once. A much larger clone is a single base away; this may be a read error. This rearrangement joins TRBV6-1 to TRBJ2-5; D possibly corresponds to TRBD1 (5 bases). Germline values: CDR1 MNHNS, CDR2 SASEGT. V was trimmed by 5 bases and J by 11 bases, leaving 27 bases between them. CDR3 size: 16 residues. CDR3 nucleotide sequence: TGTGCCAGCAGTAAACAGGAGCCCCCCAACTACAATGAGCAGTACTTC. Its protein is CASSKQEPPNYNEQYF.

This clonotype was counted only a few times. The chain recombines TRBV20-1 with TRBJ2-2, with a tentative D call TRBD1 (5 bases). Germline CDR1 DFQATT, CDR2 SNEGSKA (reference sequence). Trimming stripped 6 bases from V and 4 bases from J, with 12 bases between. The CDR3 spans 13 residues. CDR3 amino acids: CSARRGFTGELFF. The CDR3 DNA follows: TGCAGTGCAAGAAGGGGTTTCACCGGGGAGCTGTTTTTT.

About this clonotype: Mismatch with germline at one junction end may stem from a read error. This chain uses TRBV28 with TRBJ1-2; TRBD1 matches 8 bases. This CDR3 contains 13 residues. Germline values: CDR1 MDHEN, CDR2 SYDVKM. This chain's CDR3 is CASTQDRAGGCTF. The DNA of the CDR3 is TGTGCCAGCACCCAGGACAGGGCGGGTGGCTGCACCTTC.

This clonotype was counted ten times or more. The V call is TRBV28, the J call TRBJ2-5, with TRBD2 as a possible D gene (5 bases). The CDR3 contains 12 residues. Between the trimmed V and J ends, which lost 3 bases and 10 bases, there was a span of 12 bases. CDR1 is MDHEN, CDR2 SYDVKM, per germline. The chain's CDR3 is CASSFVGSSQYF. In DNA form, the CDR3 reads TGTGCCAGCAGTTTTGTGGGGAGTAGCCAGTACTTC. Using reference TRBV28 and TRBJ2-5 for the parts outside the CDR3, the full variable domain is DVKVTQSSRYLVKRTGEKVFLECVQDMDHENMFWYRQDPGLGLRLIYFSYDVKMKEKGDIPEGYSVSREKKERFSLILESASTNQTSMYLCASSFVGSSQYFGPGTRLLVL.

In its sample, this clonotype was seen a few times. This sequence joins TRBV10-2 and TRBJ2-7, with D possibly called TRBD1 or TRBD2 (6 bases each). The CDR3 sequence is 13 residues long. The V gene's germline CDR1 is WSHSY and CDR2 SAAADI. Here the CDR3 reads CATRGTFGYEQYV. The DNA for the CDR3 is TGTGCCACTCGGGGGACATTTGGCTACGAGCAGTACGTC.

This clonotype has ten or more counts. The chain has TRBV6-1 and TRBJ2-3; 11 nucleotides align to TRBD2. The CDR3 is 14 residues long. The ends lost 5 bases at V and 7 bases at J; junction bases unmatched: 5. CDR1 MNHNS and CDR2 SASEGT come from the germline V gene. Written as DNA, the CDR3 is TGTGCCAGCAGTTTAGCGGGGGGGCAAAATACGCAGTATTTT. As protein: CASSLAGGQNTQYF.

The V gene is TRBV6-4, the J gene TRBJ2-3, with 8 bases identical to TRBD2. This CDR3 has 15 amino acids. J was trimmed by 1 base and V by 2 bases; bases with no gene match: 2. Per germline, CDR1 MRHNA and CDR2 SNTAGT. This CDR3 is CASSDGAGGTDTQYF. CDR3 nucleotide sequence: TGTGCCAGCAGTGACGGAGCGGGGGGCACAGATACGCAGTATTTT.

The V gene is TRBV24-1, the J gene TRBJ1-5, with 7 bases that match TRBD1. The CDR3 contains 16 residues. The V gene end was trimmed by 7 bases and the J gene end by 2 bases; junction bases not matched to a gene: 10. CDR1 KGHDR and CDR2 SFDVKD come from the germline V gene. CDR3 residues: CATSPRQGWRNQPQHF. CDR3 DNA sequence: TGTGCCACCAGCCCTCGACAGGGATGGCGCAATCAGCCCCAGCATTTT.

CDR3 in DNA: TGTGCCAGCAGCTTACGGGACAGGGGGGGCACTGAAGCTTTCTTT. This translates into CASSLRDRGGTEAFF. This sequence joins TRBV7-6 and TRBJ1-1; 11 bases line up with TRBD1. The trim removed 2 bases at V and 4 bases at J, leaving 3 bases unmatched. The CDR3 consists of 15 residues. Per germline, CDR1 SGHVS and CDR2 FNYEAQ.

The chain has TRBV7-2 and TRBJ2-3, with D possibly matching TRBD2 (6 bases). The CDR3 has 14 residues. Germline V CDR1 and CDR2: SGHTA, FQGNSA. Trimming pared 5 bases from V and 4 bases from J, leaving 13 bases between. This chain's CDR3 is CASSPGTPPDTQYF. For the CDR3, the DNA is TGTGCCAGCAGCCCCGGGACTCCCCCAGATACGCAGTATTTT.

The genes are TRBV28 and TRBJ2-4; 10 nucleotides align to TRBD2. After removal of 3 bases from V and 0 bases from J, the junction contained 14 bases not matched to a gene. Germline V lookup: CDR1 MDHEN, CDR2 SYDVKM. The CDR3 runs to 20 residues. The CDR3 reads CASSLVGLAGESLAKNIQYF. In DNA form, the CDR3 reads TGTGCCAGCAGTTTGGTAGGGCTAGCGGGGGAGTCCCTAGCCAAAAACATTCAGTACTTC.

In this sample, this clonotype turned up many times. The rearrangement joins TRBV4-2 to TRBJ2-3; 9 bases line up with TRBD1. J lost 1 base, V lost 1 base, and 3 bases had no gene match. This CDR3 has 16 residues. The V gene's germline CDR1 is LGHNA and CDR2 YNFKEQ. The CDR3 DNA follows: TGTGCCAGCAGCCAAGCGGGACAGGGCGGCACAGATACGCAGTATTTT. Its protein product is CASSQAGQGGTDTQYF.

The J gene is TRBJ1-2, the V gene TRBV29-1, with 9 bases aligning to TRBD1. The CDR3 loop spans 13 amino acids. V gave up 3 bases and J gave up 6 bases; unmatched junction bases: 5. Germline CDR1 reads SQVTM; CDR2 reads ANQGSEA. The CDR3 DNA sequence: TGCAGCGTTGAGGGACAGGGAAATAATGGCTACACCTTC. Protein: CSVEGQGNNGYTF.

This clonotype has only a few counts. V and J are TRBV7-3 and TRBJ1-6; a weak D match, TRBD1 (6 bases). The germline gives CDR1 SGHTA, CDR2 FQGTGA. The CDR3 has 13 residues. Trimming removed 2 bases from V and 13 bases from J, with 12 bases in between. In DNA form, the CDR3 reads TGTGCCAGCAGCTTACAGGGCACAGGGCCCCTCCACTTT. Residues: CASSLQGTGPLHF.

Only a few counts were recorded for this clonotype. The chain links TRBV7-8 to TRBJ1-2; no clear D gene. CDR3 length: 15 amino acids. V dropped 1 base and J dropped 4 bases, with 13 bases sitting between them. CDR1 is SGHVS and CDR2 is FQNEAQ in the germline V gene. Written as DNA, the CDR3 is TGTGCCAGCAGCTTAGAGGTGCTGGGGTTCTATGGCTACACCTTC. Translation gives CASSLEVLGFYGYTF.

This clonotype was seen many times. V and J are TRBV20-1 and TRBJ2-3; D not certain. Trimming shortened V by 3 bases and J by 2 bases, and 15 bases separated the two germline ends. In germline, CDR1 is DFQATT, CDR2 SNEGSKA (reference sequence). CDR3 length equals 15 residues. This CDR3 reads CSARKVLSPTDTQYF. The CDR3 DNA reads TGCAGTGCTAGGAAGGTCTTGAGCCCCACAGATACGCAGTATTTT.

This clonotype was counted between two and nine times. J is TRBJ2-5 and V is TRBV7-9, with TRBD2 identical over 13 bases. The CDR3 has 15 residues. V gave up 4 bases and J gave up 5 bases; unmatched junction bases: 4. Germline V CDR1 and CDR2: SEHNR, FQNEAQ (reference sequence). In nucleotides, the CDR3 is TGTGCCAGCAGCTCCGGACTAGCGGGGGTGGAGACCCAGTACTTC. Encoded protein: CASSSGLAGVETQYF.